One T cell receptor (beta chain) is described in this entry. This sample stems from a study of blood T cell repertoires in COVID-19. Whole-study context: COVID-19 samples, acute and convalescent, were from the United States, Italy and Spain.

Per the authors' pipeline: Researchers report that nucleated cell counts were estimated from reference gene primer amplification. Profiling relied on immunoSEQ multiplex PCR, and the TCRdb table lists in-frame clones only, not all of them. That table gives V, J and clone size, and the DNA gave D and trimming. The sample shows roughly 90,000 clones, approximately 86% of them seen only once. This clonotype was obtained from a man in his forties with acute or convalescent COVID-19. The sample comprised peripheral blood.

The CDR3 region has the DNA TGCGCCAGCAGCTTCGAGGGGACTACAGATACGCAGTATTTT. Protein sequence: CASSFEGTTDTQYF. This rearrangement joins TRBV5-1 to TRBJ2-3, with D maybe TRBD2 (6 bases). Trimming shortened V by 2 bases and J by 3 bases, and 10 bases separated the two germline ends. CDR1 is SGHRS and CDR2 is YFSETQ in the germline V gene. This CDR3 comprises 14 residues.